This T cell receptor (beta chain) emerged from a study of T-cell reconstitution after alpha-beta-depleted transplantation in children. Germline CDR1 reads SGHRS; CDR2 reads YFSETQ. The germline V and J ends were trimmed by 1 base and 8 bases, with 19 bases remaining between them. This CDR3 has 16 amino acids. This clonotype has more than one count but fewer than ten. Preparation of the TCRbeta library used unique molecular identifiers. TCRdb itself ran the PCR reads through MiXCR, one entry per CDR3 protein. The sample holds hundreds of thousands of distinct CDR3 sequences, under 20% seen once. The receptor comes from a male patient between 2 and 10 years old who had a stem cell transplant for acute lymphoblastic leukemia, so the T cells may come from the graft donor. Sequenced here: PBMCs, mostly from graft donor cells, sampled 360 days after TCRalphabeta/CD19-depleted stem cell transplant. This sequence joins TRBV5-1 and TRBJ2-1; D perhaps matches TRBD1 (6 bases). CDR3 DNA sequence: TGCGCCAGCAGCTTGTGGAACAGGGAATTGTTCGATGAGCAGTTCTTC. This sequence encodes CASSLWNRELFDEQFF.